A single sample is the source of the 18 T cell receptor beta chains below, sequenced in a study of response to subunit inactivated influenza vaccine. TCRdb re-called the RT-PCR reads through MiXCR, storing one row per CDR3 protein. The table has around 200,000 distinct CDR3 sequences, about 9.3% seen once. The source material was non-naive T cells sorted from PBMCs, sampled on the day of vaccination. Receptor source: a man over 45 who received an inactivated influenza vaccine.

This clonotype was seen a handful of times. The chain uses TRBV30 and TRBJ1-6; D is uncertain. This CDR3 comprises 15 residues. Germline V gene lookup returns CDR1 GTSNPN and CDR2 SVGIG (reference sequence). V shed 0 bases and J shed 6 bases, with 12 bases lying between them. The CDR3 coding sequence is TGTGCCTGGAGTGTACTGGGATCGGGTAATTCACCCCTCCACTTT. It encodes CAWSVLGSGNSPLHF.

The CDR3 loop is CASGNSGGSKSTDTQYF. The CDR3, as DNA: TGTGCCAGCGGAAATAGCGGGGGGTCCAAAAGCACAGATACGCAGTATTTT. V gene TRBV28 combines with J gene TRBJ2-3; 10 bases line up with TRBD2. The ends lost 8 bases at V and 0 bases at J; junction bases unmatched: 11. CDR3 size: 17 residues. Germline loops: CDR1 MDHEN, CDR2 SYDVKM.

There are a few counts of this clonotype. The CDR3 sequence: CASSPPGRRTNTGELFF. CDR3 in DNA: TGTGCCAGCTCACCCCCGGGACGGAGGACTAACACCGGGGAGCTGTTTTTT. This chain uses TRBV18 with TRBJ2-2, with D perhaps assigned TRBD1 or TRBD2 (5 bases each). Trimming cost V 3 bases and J 2 bases, with 16 bases left between them. The length of the CDR3 is 17 residues. Germline V gene sequence: CDR1 KGHSH, CDR2 LQKENI.

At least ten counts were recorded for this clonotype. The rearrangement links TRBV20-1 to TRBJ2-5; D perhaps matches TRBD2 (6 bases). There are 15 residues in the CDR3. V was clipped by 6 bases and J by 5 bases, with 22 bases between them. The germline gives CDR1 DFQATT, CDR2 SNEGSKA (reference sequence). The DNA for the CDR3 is TGCAGTGCCGGGGGTTTCGGATCGTCGGGGGAGACCCAGTACTTC. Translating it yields CSAGGFGSSGETQYF.

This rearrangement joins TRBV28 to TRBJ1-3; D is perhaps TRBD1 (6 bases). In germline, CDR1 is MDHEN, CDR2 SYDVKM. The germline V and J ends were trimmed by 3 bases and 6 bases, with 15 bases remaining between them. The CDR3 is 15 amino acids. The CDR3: CASSFGGRVLNTIYF. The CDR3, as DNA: TGTGCCAGCAGTTTTGGGGGGCGCGTTTTAAACACCATATATTTT.

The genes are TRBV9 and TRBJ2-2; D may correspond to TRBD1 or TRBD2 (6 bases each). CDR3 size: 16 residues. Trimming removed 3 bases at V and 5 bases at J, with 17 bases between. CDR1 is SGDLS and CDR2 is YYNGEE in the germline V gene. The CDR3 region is CASSAQTGARTGELFF. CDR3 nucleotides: TGTGCCAGCAGCGCCCAAACGGGGGCGCGGACCGGGGAGCTGTTTTTT.

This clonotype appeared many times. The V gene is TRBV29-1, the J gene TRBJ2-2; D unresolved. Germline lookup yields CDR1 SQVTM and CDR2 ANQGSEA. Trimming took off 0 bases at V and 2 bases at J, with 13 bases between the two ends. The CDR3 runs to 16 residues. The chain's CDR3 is CSVEDSAQTNTGELFF. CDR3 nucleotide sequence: TGCAGCGTTGAAGATTCAGCGCAAACTAACACCGGGGAGCTGTTTTTT.

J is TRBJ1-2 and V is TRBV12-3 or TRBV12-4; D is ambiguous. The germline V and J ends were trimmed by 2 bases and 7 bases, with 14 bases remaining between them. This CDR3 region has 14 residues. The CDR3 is CASSLILQRGGYTF. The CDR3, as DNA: TGTGCCAGCAGTTTAATATTGCAACGGGGTGGCTACACCTTC.

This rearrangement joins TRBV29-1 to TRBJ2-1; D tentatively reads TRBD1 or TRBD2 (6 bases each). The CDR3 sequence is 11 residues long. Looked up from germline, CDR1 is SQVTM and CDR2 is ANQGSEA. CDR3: CGGGVSNEQFF. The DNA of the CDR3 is TGCGGAGGGGGAGTTAGCAATGAGCAGTTCTTC.

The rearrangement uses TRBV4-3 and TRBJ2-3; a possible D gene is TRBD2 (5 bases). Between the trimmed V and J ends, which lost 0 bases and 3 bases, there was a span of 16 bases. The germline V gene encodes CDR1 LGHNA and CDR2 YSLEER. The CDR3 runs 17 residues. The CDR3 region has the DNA TGCGCCAGCAGCCAAGAAGTAGACGCGAGGAGGACAGATACGCAGTATTTT. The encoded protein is CASSQEVDARRTDTQYF.

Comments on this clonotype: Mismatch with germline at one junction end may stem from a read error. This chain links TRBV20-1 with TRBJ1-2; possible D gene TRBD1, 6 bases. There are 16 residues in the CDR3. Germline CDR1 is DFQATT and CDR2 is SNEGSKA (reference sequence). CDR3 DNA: TGCTGTGCTAGTTTCATACCTAGACAGGATGTTTATGGCTACACCTTC. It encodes CCASFIPRQDVYGYTF.

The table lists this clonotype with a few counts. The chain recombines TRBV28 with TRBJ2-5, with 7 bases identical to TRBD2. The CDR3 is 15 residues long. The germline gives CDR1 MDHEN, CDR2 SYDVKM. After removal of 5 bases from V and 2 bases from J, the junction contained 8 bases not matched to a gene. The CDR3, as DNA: TGTGCCAGCAGTCGGGGCGGGAGTCATCAAGAGACCCAGTACTTC. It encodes CASSRGGSHQETQYF.

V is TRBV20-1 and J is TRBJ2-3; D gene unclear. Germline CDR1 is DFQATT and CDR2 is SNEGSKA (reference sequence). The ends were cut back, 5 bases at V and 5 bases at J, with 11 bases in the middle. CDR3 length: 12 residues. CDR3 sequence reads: CSADAVKDTQYF. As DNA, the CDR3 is TGCAGTGCTGACGCGGTAAAAGATACGCAGTATTTT.

The CDR3 sequence is CASSQGGITEAFF. The CDR3, as DNA: TGCGCCAGCAGCCAAGGAGGGATCACTGAAGCTTTCTTT. The J gene is TRBJ1-1, the V gene TRBV4-3; D call uncertain. V was cut by 1 base and J by 4 bases, with 7 bases left in between. The CDR3 spans 13 residues. Germline V gene lookup returns CDR1 LGHNA and CDR2 YSLEER.

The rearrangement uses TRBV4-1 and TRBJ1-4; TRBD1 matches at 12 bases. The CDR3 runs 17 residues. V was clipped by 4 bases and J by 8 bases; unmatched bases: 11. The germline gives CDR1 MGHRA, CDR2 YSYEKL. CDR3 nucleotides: TGCGCCAGCAGCCCTGGGACAGGGGGCAGACGACGAGAAAAACTGTTTTTT. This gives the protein CASSPGTGGRRREKLFF.

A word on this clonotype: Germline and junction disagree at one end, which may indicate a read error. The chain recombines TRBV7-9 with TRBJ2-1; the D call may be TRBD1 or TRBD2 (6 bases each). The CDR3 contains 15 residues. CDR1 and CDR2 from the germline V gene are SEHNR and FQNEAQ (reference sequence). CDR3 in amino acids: CAISPRGPQFNEQFF. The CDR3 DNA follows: TGTGCCATCAGCCCCCGGGGGCCCCAGTTCAATGAGCAGTTCTTC. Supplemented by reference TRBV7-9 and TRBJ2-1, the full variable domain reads DTGVSQNPRHKITKRGQNVTFRCDPISEHNRLYWYRQTLGQGPEFLTYFQNEAQLEKSRLLSDRFSAERPKGSFSTLEIQRTEQGDSAMYLCAISPRGPQFNEQFFGPGTRLTVL.

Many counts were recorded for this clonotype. The CDR3 nucleotides read TGTGCCAGCAGTTACCTCGGCCTTTCGACCCAAGAGACCCAGTACTTC. Protein product: CASSYLGLSTQETQYF. This rearrangement joins TRBV6-2 or TRBV6-3 to TRBJ2-5; D uncertain. Trimming left V 2 bases short and J 1 base short, with 14 bases between. The CDR3 has 16 amino acids. Germline-derived CDR1 and CDR2 are MNHEY and SVGEGT.

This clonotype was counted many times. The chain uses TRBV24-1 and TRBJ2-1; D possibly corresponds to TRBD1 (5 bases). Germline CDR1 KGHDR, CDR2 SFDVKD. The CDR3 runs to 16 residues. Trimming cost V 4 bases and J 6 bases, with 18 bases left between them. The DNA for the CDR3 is TGTGCCACCAGTGACCCGGCAGGGCCCCTCAGCAATGAGCAGTTCTTC. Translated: CATSDPAGPLSNEQFF.